This T cell receptor beta chain was recorded in a study of T cells in localized non-small cell lung cancer (dated by TCRdb to 2018 to 2021). About the investigation overall: The study analyzed T cell repertoires of roughly 220 early-stage NSCLC patients, comparing tumors and uninvolved tumor-adjacent lungs. The cohort comprised 236 treatment-naïve NSCLC patients with resected, localized lung tumors. A mean age of roughly 66 years was recorded for the NSCLC patients, of whom 129 were male and 90 to 110 were female.

The investigation overall reported the following: Of the top 100 tumor clones, a median of about 53 were detected in paired uninvolved adjacent lung; 28 were also among that lung's top 100. Multi-region tumor sequencing was not performed, so intratumor heterogeneity could not be excluded. Because the study design was exploratory, TCR variables were selected using unadjusted p-values without false-discovery rate correction. Longer overall survival was associated with higher T cell density in blood, whereas shorter survival was associated with higher clonality in adjacent lung. Uninvolved tumor-adjacent lung showed the highest T cell clonality, higher than tumor, which suggests more focused antigenic responses in the uninvolved tumor-adjacent lung.

Remarks on this clone: The specificity of this receptor is unknown. No base quality information exists; no much larger clone differs at one position.

Trimming costs V 6 bases and J 3 bases, and their ends lie 16 bases apart. From the cysteine through the phenylalanine, the CDR3 covers 15 amino acids. The read is trimmed to its CDR3 DNA, 45 bases read in frame from base 1. CDR1 and CDR2 (SGHTA, FQGTGA) derive from the germline V gene. The immunoSEQ Assay was used to sequence TCR beta CDR3 regions from DNA. In the original analysis: T cell density was computed as TCR beta template counts normalized to usable DNA estimated by amplifying housekeeping genes. The preseqR package was used to estimate richness by extrapolating to 400,000 templates for PBMC samples and to 120,000 templates for tissue samples. Clonality was defined as one minus Pielou's evenness. Tissue-enriched TCRs were identified by differential abundance testing using productive amino-acid clonotypes, minimum total count 5 and alpha 0.1. The Jaccard Index and the Morisita Overlap Index were used to measure repertoire overlap between compartments. GLIPH clustered TCR beta CDR3s with public tetramer-defined viral CDR3s; viral motifs required at least three viral sequences plus V-gene enrichment. TCRdb provides this immuneACCESS table in a form limited to in-frame rearrangements. Some clones are lacking; in checked studies, under half of them reflect an unresolved V gene, and why the rest are absent is not known. From that table come the V and J calls and clone size; the DNA was used to work out D and trimming. For this sample there are about 33,000 clones; roughly 92% appear just once. The ten top clones hold around 6.5% of the sample.

At diagnosis, peripheral blood, uninvolved tumor-adjacent lung and tumor were collected and stored as a combination of fresh-frozen and FFPE material. For TCR repertoire profiling, blood samples were analyzed as peripheral blood mononuclear cells. The chain joins TRBV7-3 to TRBJ2-3, with the D segment identity uncertain. Sequenced here: peripheral blood, sampled before any cancer treatment. The TCR sequence derives from a female donor older than 55 with stage I lung adenocarcinoma. The CDR3 reads CASSPYGSRTDTQYF. The DNA sequence reads TGTGCCAGCAGTCCGTATGGCAGCCGAACAGATACGCAGTATTTT.